The clone carrying this T cell receptor (beta chain) was picked up a small number of times. This sample is part of a study of Graves' ophthalmopathy and Graves' hyperthyroidism. The authors amplified TCR beta CDR3 regions, and they did so from RNA transcripts for repertoire sequencing. Investigators did first-round RT-PCR with HTBI primers, then second-round multiplex PCR. MiXCR, applied by TCRdb to the multiplex PCR reads, yields one record per CDR3 protein. The table records 600,000 to 700,000 distinct CDR3 sequences, about 38% of them present only once. The V gene's germline CDR1 is DFQATT and CDR2 SNEGSKA (reference sequence). This CDR3 is built from 15 residues. V was pared by 5 bases and J by 2 bases, with 9 bases of the junction left unmatched.

The specimen sequenced was peripheral blood. The chain combines TRBV20-1 with TRBJ1-3, with TRBD1 identical over 7 bases. The clonotype comes from an adult man with Graves' ophthalmopathy. DNA of the CDR3: TGCAGTGCTTCGCACAGGGGAACGGCTGGAAACACCATATATTTT. This codes for CSASHRGTAGNTIYF.